This TCR beta chain was observed in a study of T cell repertoires in cytomegalovirus infection (dated by TCRdb to the late 2010s). Background for the entire study: Donor HLA type was relevant to the analysis, as public TCR beta signatures indicated carriage of CMV infection together with the matching HLA type.

The sequencer was an Illumina HiSeq 1500. Using fastp trimming at Q25 and MiXCR clonotype assembly, TCRdb reanalyzed the public sequencing data and kept in-frame beta chains. Entries are consolidated by CDR3 protein sequence, retaining the most common genes and DNA. The sample table records nearly 550,000 distinct CDR3 sequences; approximately 17% of these occur just once. Roughly a quarter of the sample rests with the top ten. From cysteine to phenylalanine, the CDR3 is 14 amino acids long. CDR3 DNA is the only sequence kept; it has 42 bases, read in frame from the first base. From the germline V gene, CDR1 is MNHEY and CDR2 is SVGAGI. V lost 3 bases and J lost 8 bases; the stretch between them is 16 bases long. This clonotype was detected ten times or more. Its antigen is not yet known. No much larger clone is present one base from it, and per-base qualities are unavailable. The paper's findings and limits, for the study overall: In the ex vivo response, HLA-C-restricted CMV-specific TCR beta clonotypes were dominant, and in two of eight donors the single most frequent clonotype came from this HLA-C-restricted group. Carriers of CMV infection plus the relevant HLA type were discriminated by the cumulative frequency of public TCR beta family members in the study cohort and in an independent approximately 360-donor cohort.

The TCR originated in a human donor in good health (CMV status not recorded). Some clones in this sample may be carry-over from other donors' samples. Sample: CD8+ T cells from PBMCs. The V and J segments used are TRBV6-5 and TRBJ1-2; tentative D gene TRBD1, with 5 bases matching. This receptor has the CDR3 CASSYGGSQRGYTF. The nucleotide sequence is TGTGCCAGCAGTTATGGGGGTTCCCAGAGAGGCTACACCTTC.